This entry lists 28 T cell receptor beta chains sequenced from one sample in a study of vaccination and CD4 T cells after COVID-19. No antigen has been identified for these receptors. Treatment defined: approximately 11-day PBMC culture with coronavirus spike peptide pools or control peptides (ViraFEST assay). Cultured CD4+ T-cell DNA underwent Oncomine TCR Beta short-read sequencing. Each CDR3 protein gets one entry after TCRdb re-called the PCR reads with MiXCR. The data contain about 19,000 distinct CDR3 sequences, approximately 50% of them singletons. Source material: CD4+ T cells from blood, cultured in vitro. These receptors all come from a human donor who had recovered from COVID-19.

The rearrangement joins TRBV15 to TRBJ2-7; D gene unclear. CDR1 LNHNV and CDR2 YYDKDF come from the germline V gene (reference sequence). The CDR3 has 15 amino acids. Trimming pared 5 bases from V and 0 bases from J, leaving 14 bases between. Here the CDR3 reads CATSFGPGSSYEQYF. CDR3 sequence (DNA): TGTGCCACCAGCTTCGGACCCGGCAGCTCCTACGAGCAGTACTTC.

J is TRBJ1-2 and V is TRBV2, with TRBD1 as a possible D gene (6 bases). This CDR3 has 13 residues. Trimming cost V 2 bases and J 8 bases, with 12 bases left between them. Per the germline V gene, CDR1 is SNHLY and CDR2 is FYNNEI. The CDR3 nucleotides read TGTGCCAGCAGTGAACAGGGGCGGAGAGGCTACACCTTC. It is translated as CASSEQGRRGYTF.

V usage is TRBV2 and J usage is TRBJ1-2; no firm D call. Germline CDR1 SNHLY, CDR2 FYNNEI. V was pared by 11 bases and J by 4 bases, with 8 bases between. The CDR3 runs to 10 residues. The CDR3 reads CARRIYGYTF. In nucleotides, the CDR3 is TGTGCCCGTCGGATCTATGGCTACACCTTC. The full variable domain, its missing parts supplied by reference TRBV2 and TRBJ1-2, is EPEVTQTPSHQVTQMGQEVILRCVPISNHLYFYWYRQILGQKVEFLVSFYNNEISEKSEIFDDQFSVERPDGSNFTLKIRSTKLEDSAMYFCARRIYGYTFGSGTRLTVV.

This clonotype was recorded only once. The rearrangement uses TRBV18 and TRBJ1-6; perhaps TRBD1 as D (5 bases). The CDR3 spans 13 residues. Germline-derived CDR1 and CDR2 are KGHSH and LQKENI. Trimming removed 4 bases from V and 8 bases from J, with 9 bases in between. This chain's CDR3 is CASSRQGDSPLHF. The CDR3 region has the DNA TGTGCCAGCTCACGGCAGGGAGATTCACCCCTCCACTTT.

The J gene is TRBJ1-1, the V gene TRBV7-3; tentatively, D is TRBD1 (6 bases). The CDR3 contains 14 residues. Germline CDR1 reads SGHTA; CDR2 reads FQGTGA. Deletions cut 1 base from V and 3 bases from J, with 9 bases between. The DNA of the CDR3 is TGTGCCAGCAGCTTAAGCGGGGGGCACACTGAAGCTTTCTTT. This sequence encodes CASSLSGGHTEAFF.

This clonotype was seen only a few times. This chain uses TRBV20-1 with TRBJ1-2, with a tentative D call TRBD1 (6 bases). This CDR3 region has 15 residues. Germline loops: CDR1 DFQATT, CDR2 SNEGSKA (reference sequence). The V and J ends lost 1 base and 5 bases respectively, with 17 bases between them. CDR3 protein: CSARGTVRAGYGYTF. The CDR3 DNA follows: TGCAGTGCTAGAGGGACAGTCAGGGCTGGGTATGGCTACACCTTC.

The chain combines TRBV19 with TRBJ1-2; TRBD1 agrees at 7 bases. Trimming cost V 6 bases and J 8 bases; bases outside gene matches: 18. The CDR3 contains 16 residues. Germline CDR1 LNHDA, CDR2 SQIVND (reference sequence). CDR3 nucleotides: TGTGCCAGTAGCCGACAGGGACCAGGGCATTTGGGAGGCTACACCTTC. Encoded protein: CASSRQGPGHLGGYTF.

The rearrangement uses TRBV15 and TRBJ2-1; 11 bases line up with TRBD2. This CDR3 region has 16 residues. V trimming: 0 bases; J trimming: 6 bases; junction bases outside the gene matches: 4. CDR1 is LNHNV, CDR2 YYDKDF, per germline (reference sequence). The DNA of the CDR3 is TGTGCCACCAGCAGAGACATAGCGGGAGGGGTCAATGAGCAGTTCTTC. This encodes CATSRDIAGGVNEQFF.

This rearrangement joins TRBV2 to TRBJ1-2; the D gene is possibly TRBD1 (6 bases). From germline, CDR1 is SNHLY and CDR2 FYNNEI. The length of the CDR3 is 12 residues. The V gene lost 7 bases and the J gene lost 8 bases, with 14 bases spanning the gap. CDR3 nucleotides: TGTGCCAGCACTTCACAGGGTGACGGCTACACCTTC. This sequence encodes CASTSQGDGYTF.

This clonotype rates as large. The chain combines TRBV30 with TRBJ1-5; D unresolved. The CDR3 covers 13 residues. From germline, CDR1 is GTSNPN and CDR2 SVGIG (reference sequence). V shed 0 bases and J shed 7 bases, with 10 bases lying between them. The CDR3 DNA follows: TGTGCCTGGAGTGTTGGTTTGGACCAGCCCCAGCATTTT. As protein: CAWSVGLDQPQHF.

This clonotype was seen just once. The V call is TRBV6-5, the J call TRBJ2-5; D possibly corresponds to TRBD2 (6 bases). This CDR3 is 16 amino acids long. From germline, CDR1 is MNHEY and CDR2 SVGAGI. Trimming left V 0 bases short and J 4 bases short, with 15 bases between. The CDR3 region is CASSYSDGGAGETQYF. CDR3 DNA: TGTGCCAGCAGTTACTCGGACGGCGGGGCTGGAGAGACCCAGTACTTC.

The gene calls are TRBV18 and TRBJ2-7; 8 nucleotides line up with TRBD2. The germline CDR1 and CDR2 sequences are KGHSH and LQKENI. The CDR3 runs to 14 residues. V gave up 3 bases and J gave up 3 bases; unmatched junction bases: 4. CDR3 protein: CASSPGLVSYEQYF. Written as DNA, the CDR3 is TGTGCCAGCTCACCGGGACTAGTCAGCTACGAGCAGTACTTC.

This clonotype was counted a few times. The V call is TRBV19, the J call TRBJ1-5; possible D gene TRBD1, 6 bases. Germline CDR1 and CDR2: LNHDA and SQIVND (reference sequence). This CDR3 comprises 15 residues. V gave up 3 bases and J gave up 6 bases, with 15 bases separating them. CDR3: CASSMEGQGGQPQHF. The CDR3 nucleotides read TGTGCCAGTAGTATGGAGGGACAAGGCGGTCAGCCCCAGCATTTT. Supplemented by reference TRBV19 and TRBJ1-5, the full variable domain reads DGGITQSPKYLFRKEGQNVTLSCEQNLNHDAMYWYRQDPGQGLRLIYYSQIVNDFQKGDIAEGYSVSREKKESFPLTVTSAQKNPTAFYLCASSMEGQGGQPQHFGDGTRLSIL.

This chain uses TRBV14 with TRBJ1-3; D is unclear. Germline V gene data show CDR1 as SGHDN and CDR2 as FVKESK. Trimming shortened V by 0 bases and J by 4 bases, and 4 bases separated the two germline ends. The CDR3 is made up of 13 amino acids. The chain's CDR3 is CASSQDQGNTIYF. Written as DNA, the CDR3 is TGTGCCAGCAGCCAAGATCAGGGAAACACCATATATTTT.

The V call is TRBV7-8, the J call TRBJ1-5; no firm D call. The CDR3 loop spans 14 amino acids. V was cut by 2 bases and J by 3 bases, with 8 bases left in between. Germline V gene data show CDR1 as SGHVS and CDR2 as FQNEAQ. The CDR3 DNA is TGTGCCAGCAGCTTAACCAGATCCAATCAGCCCCAGCATTTT. It yields the protein CASSLTRSNQPQHF.

This chain links TRBV11-2 with TRBJ1-5; D gene uncertain. Trimming pared 5 bases from V and 0 bases from J, leaving 11 bases between. This CDR3 is built from 15 residues. Germline CDR1 and CDR2: SGHAT and FQNNGV. CDR3: CASSPRGDSNQPQHF. The CDR3 bases are TGTGCCAGCAGCCCGCGTGGGGATAGCAATCAGCCCCAGCATTTT.

The V call is TRBV9, the J call TRBJ1-5, with D maybe TRBD1 (5 bases). The CDR3 totals 13 residues. The germline gives CDR1 SGDLS, CDR2 YYNGEE. V was pared by 4 bases and J by 9 bases, with 14 bases between. DNA of the CDR3: TGTGCCAGCAGCCCGAGAGACAGAGGGCCCCAGCATTTT. It translates to CASSPRDRGPQHF.

This chain uses TRBV20-1 with TRBJ1-4, with D perhaps matching TRBD1 (5 bases). This CDR3 has 14 amino acids. Per germline, CDR1 DFQATT and CDR2 SNEGSKA (reference sequence). The V end was cut by 3 bases, the J end by 6 bases, with 14 bases between. Here the CDR3 DNA reads TGCAGTGCTAGGATGCCAGGGACGGATGAAAAACTGTTTTTT. It yields the protein CSARMPGTDEKLFF.

This clonotype appeared once. This chain joins TRBV6-1 and TRBJ2-7; tentatively, D is TRBD2 (6 bases). Germline V gives CDR1 MNHNS, CDR2 SASEGT. Trimming removed 6 bases at V and 3 bases at J, with 12 bases between. The CDR3 length is 13 residues. For the CDR3, the DNA is TGTGCCAGCAGAGGCGGGGTGCACTACGAGCAGTACTTC. Translation gives CASRGGVHYEQYF.

The chain combines TRBV2 with TRBJ1-5; D remains unclear. The CDR3 is made up of 15 amino acids. Germline lookup yields CDR1 SNHLY and CDR2 FYNNEI. V was clipped by 3 bases and J by 0 bases, with 9 bases between them. CDR3 coding DNA: TGTGCCAGCAGTGACGGCCTGAATAGCAATCAGCCCCAGCATTTT. Translating it yields CASSDGLNSNQPQHF.

CDR3 nucleotide sequence: TGCAGTGCTACCAGTATGGGTAGCGGGAGGATGGAAACAGATACGCAGTATTTT. This encodes CSATSMGSGRMETDTQYF. The chain recombines TRBV20-1 with TRBJ2-3, with 10 bases matching TRBD2. Germline assignment: CDR1 DFQATT and CDR2 SNEGSKA (reference sequence). The CDR3 extends over 18 amino acids. The trim removed 4 bases at V and 3 bases at J, leaving 16 bases unmatched.

The rearrangement uses TRBV5-6 and TRBJ2-5, with TRBD2 matching over 7 bases. This CDR3 contains 15 residues. Germline CDR1 reads SGHDT; CDR2 reads YYEEEE. V lost 0 bases to trimming and J lost 5 bases; unmatched junction nucleotides: 7. The CDR3 is CASSLDTSERETQYF. CDR3 sequence (DNA): TGTGCCAGCAGCTTGGATACTAGCGAAAGGGAGACCCAGTACTTC. Combining the CDR3 with reference TRBV5-6 and TRBJ2-5 gives the whole variable domain DAGVTQSPTHLIKTRGQQVTLRCSPKSGHDTVSWYQQALGQGPQFIFQYYEEEERQRGNFPDRFSGHQFPNYSSELNVNALLLGDSALYLCASSLDTSERETQYFGPGTRLLVL.

V usage is TRBV28 and J usage is TRBJ1-6; 7 bases are shared with TRBD1. CDR1 and CDR2 from the germline V gene are MDHEN and SYDVKM. The junction had 6 bases not matched to a gene; V was cut back by 10 bases and J by 0 bases. There are 15 residues in the CDR3. This chain's CDR3 is CATIQGSSYNSPLHF. The DNA for the CDR3 is TGTGCCACAATACAGGGGAGCTCCTATAATTCACCCCTCCACTTT.

This clonotype was detected once. The chain couples TRBV29-1 to TRBJ2-2, with 11 bases identical to TRBD2. The CDR3 is 14 residues long. Trimming cost V 6 bases and J 3 bases; bases outside gene matches: 3. Germline values: CDR1 SQVTM, CDR2 ANQGSEA. DNA of the CDR3: TGCAGCGTGCCGGGACTAGCGGACACCGGGGAGCTGTTTTTT. Its translation: CSVPGLADTGELFF.

There are a few counts of this clonotype. The gene calls are TRBV20-1 and TRBJ2-3; D uncertain. Trimming pared 0 bases from V and 6 bases from J, leaving 13 bases between. CDR3 length equals 14 residues. Germline V CDR1 and CDR2: DFQATT, SNEGSKA (reference sequence). As DNA, the CDR3 is TGCAGTGCTAGAGACTCTTCGACCTGGGATACGCAGTATTTT. The encoded protein is CSARDSSTWDTQYF.

This rearrangement joins TRBV6-1 to TRBJ2-5; D is possibly TRBD1 or TRBD2 (6 bases each). CDR3 length equals 15 residues. Germline CDR1 reads MNHNS; CDR2 reads SASEGT. V lost 2 bases and J lost 1, with 11 bases in between. CDR3 protein: CASSELGGSQETQYF. In DNA, the CDR3 is TGTGCCAGCAGTGAATTGGGGGGCAGCCAAGAGACCCAGTACTTC.

This clonotype was recorded a few times. The rearrangement uses TRBV6-1 and TRBJ1-1; D gene unclear. Trimming stripped 6 bases from V and 1 base from J, with 9 bases between. The CDR3 loop spans 13 amino acids. CDR1 and CDR2 (germline): MNHNS, SASEGT. The DNA of the CDR3 is TGTGCCAGCAGGAGGGATAGGAACACTGAAGCTTTCTTT. Residues: CASRRDRNTEAFF.

This rearrangement joins TRBV6-1 to TRBJ2-7, with 7 positions matching TRBD1. Losses at the gene ends were 7 bases for V and 1 base for J; bases not matched to a gene: 4. Germline assignment: CDR1 MNHNS and CDR2 SASEGT. The CDR3 runs 13 residues. The CDR3 region is CASTPGQSYEQYF. The CDR3 DNA sequence: TGTGCCAGCACTCCGGGACAGTCCTACGAGCAGTACTTC.